The rows below give T cell receptor beta chains drawn from one sample of a study of neurological immune-mediated disorders. Using its own MiXCR run on the 5' RACE reads, TCRdb lists one record per CDR3 protein. The sample has over 25,000 distinct CDR3 sequences; less than 20% are singletons. Sequenced input: CD4+ T cells from blood. The source is a female donor with HTLV-1-associated myelopathy (HAM/TSP). Each CDR3 is given with its conserved first and last residue. D genes are given only for firm matches.

NA,TRBV9,TRBJ1-5,CASSVEEGQPQHF
TRBD2,TRBV5-1,TRBJ2-3,CASSLRFREDPPPDTQYF
NA,TRBV9,TRBJ1-3,CASSVAPASDSGNTIYF
NA,TRBV6-6,TRBJ1-1,CASSSATGNTEAFF
NA,TRBV20-1,TRBJ2-7,CSARAQTRTRRDEQYF
NA,TRBV20-1,TRBJ1-6,CSARSGASSPLHF
TRBD1,TRBV5-1,TRBJ1-2,CASSPPGQGALGYTF
TRBD1,TRBV6-2/TRBV6-3,TRBJ2-7,CASGQAYYEQYF
NA,TRBV5-1,TRBJ1-1,CASDNPHRRTEAFF
NA,TRBV7-2,TRBJ1-1,CASSSREISTEAFF
NA,TRBV21-1,TRBJ1-5,CASSKGQGAGNQPQHF
TRBD2,TRBV12-3/TRBV12-4,TRBJ2-1,CASSVIGLAGNNEQFF
NA,TRBV7-3,TRBJ2-3,CASSSTGISTDTQYF
TRBD1,TRBV6-1,TRBJ2-7,CASSEFWDSSYEQYF
NA,TRBV5-1,TRBJ1-2,CASSSGGGNYGYTF
TRBD2,TRBV5-1,TRBJ2-3,CASSLKLAGGLTDTQYF